One and the same sample provided the 25 T cell receptor beta chains below, sequenced in a study of shared T cell receptors in the human thymus. Measured with immunoSEQ multiplex PCR; TCRdb has only the in-frame clones, and not every one. The sample consists of 700,000 or so clones, 80% to 90% of them appearing once. The same sample was also studied in work on human thymus T cells.

Sequencing was done on a sample of thymocytes. The receptors were sampled from a girl under three years old with a congenital heart defect.

This clone was observed a handful of times. The genes are TRBV4-1 and TRBJ2-4; TRBD2 matches 11 bases. The CDR3 has 18 amino acids. The germline V gene encodes CDR1 MGHRA and CDR2 YSYEKL. Losses at the gene ends were 0 bases for V and 3 bases for J; bases not matched to a gene: 7. The CDR3 region has the DNA TGCGCCAGCAGCCAAGATCAGGCTAGCGGGGGGTTCAAAAACATTCAGTACTTC. Protein product: CASSQDQASGGFKNIQYF.

V is TRBV18 and J is TRBJ1-1; D call uncertain. The V and J ends lost 1 base and 0 bases respectively, with 12 bases between them. This CDR3 spans 16 amino acids. Germline V gives CDR1 KGHSH, CDR2 LQKENI. The CDR3 here is CASSPQREAMNTEAFF. Written as DNA, the CDR3 is TGTGCCAGCTCACCACAGAGAGAAGCCATGAACACTGAAGCTTTCTTT.

This chain joins TRBV12-5 and TRBJ1-1; possibly TRBD1 for D (5 bases). V lost 6 bases and J lost 2, with 13 bases in between. Germline CDR1 reads LGHNT; CDR2 reads FRNRAP. The CDR3 spans 14 residues. This chain's CDR3 is CASGEDGTNTEAFF. CDR3 sequence (DNA): TGTGCTAGTGGCGAGGACGGGACTAACACTGAAGCTTTCTTT.

This clone turned up a few times. V and J are TRBV12-5 and TRBJ1-2; 9 nucleotides align to TRBD1. Germline-derived CDR1 and CDR2 are LGHNT and FRNRAP. The V and J ends lost 3 bases and 3 bases, in that order; junction bases with no gene match: 5. This CDR3 is built from 15 residues. This chain's CDR3 is CASGFPDRGDYGYTF. The CDR3 DNA reads TGTGCTAGTGGTTTCCCGGACAGGGGCGACTATGGCTACACCTTC.

The chain couples TRBV5-6 to TRBJ1-1; D uncertain. Deletions cut 3 bases from V and 0 bases from J, with 9 bases between. This CDR3 is built from 14 residues. From germline, CDR1 is SGHDT and CDR2 YYEEEE. CDR3 bases: TGTGCCAGCAGCTGTGGAGGGCTGAACACTGAAGCTTTCTTT. It specifies CASSCGGLNTEAFF.

The J gene is TRBJ2-1, the V gene TRBV29-1; the D gene is possibly TRBD2 (6 bases). The CDR3 is made up of 17 amino acids. Trimming cost V 4 bases and J 10 bases, with 29 bases left between them. CDR1 is SQVTM and CDR2 is ANQGSEA in the germline V gene. CDR3 bases: TGCAGCGTTGTAACTGGAGGGCGAACCGGCCGGATCAGGGAGCAGTTCTTC. Translation gives CSVVTGGRTGRIREQFF.

The chain has TRBV28 and TRBJ1-3; D is possibly TRBD1 (6 bases). CDR1 is MDHEN, CDR2 SYDVKM, per germline. The length of the CDR3 is 15 residues. V was cut by 4 bases and J by 0 bases, with 10 bases left in between. CDR3 nucleotides: TGTGCCAGCAGTTCCCCAGGGGACTCTGGAAACACCATATATTTT. Protein: CASSSPGDSGNTIYF.

The V gene is TRBV9, the J gene TRBJ1-2; TRBD1 matches at 8 bases. The CDR3 is 15 amino acids. Trimming took 4 bases from V and 6 from J; bases not matched to a gene: 11. Germline CDR1 is SGDLS and CDR2 is YYNGEE. The CDR3 region is CASSPRTGRAHGYTF. CDR3 DNA sequence: TGTGCCAGCAGCCCCCGGACAGGGCGCGCCCATGGCTACACCTTC. The full variable domain, its missing parts supplied by reference TRBV9 and TRBJ1-2, is DSGVTQTPKHLITATGQRVTLRCSPRSGDLSVYWYQQSLDQGLQFLIQYYNGEERAKGNILERFSAQQFPDLHSELNLSSLELGDSALYFCASSPRTGRAHGYTFGSGTRLTVV.

The chain recombines TRBV10-3 with TRBJ2-7; 7 bases match TRBD1. The V and J ends lost 0 bases and 4 bases, in that order; junction bases with no gene match: 3. Per the germline V gene, CDR1 is ENHRY and CDR2 is SYGVKD. The CDR3 consists of 14 residues. The CDR3 reads CAISESRGRYEQYF. The CDR3 DNA sequence: TGTGCCATCAGTGAGTCAAGGGGGCGGTACGAGCAGTACTTC.

The chain has TRBV5-6 and TRBJ1-2, with 9 bases matching TRBD1. CDR3 size: 16 residues. V was pared by 4 bases and J by 6 bases, with 13 bases of the junction left unmatched. Per germline, CDR1 SGHDT and CDR2 YYEEEE. For the CDR3, the DNA is TGTGCCAGCAGCCTAATACAAGAAGGACAGGGGAATGGCTACACCTTC. It specifies CASSLIQEGQGNGYTF.

The V call is TRBV28, the J call TRBJ2-6, with 9 positions matching TRBD1. The CDR3 sequence is 22 residues long. Germline V gene data show CDR1 as MDHEN and CDR2 as SYDVKM. V shed 5 bases, J shed 0 bases, and the junction held 20 bases outside the gene matches. CDR3 sequence (DNA): TGTGCCAGCAGTCACCCCCCGGGACAGGGACCCTTATACTCCTCTGGGGCCAACGTCCTGACTTTC. Its protein product is CASSHPPGQGPLYSSGANVLTF.

The gene calls are TRBV7-8 and TRBJ2-5, with a tentative D call TRBD2 (7 bases). Germline V lookup: CDR1 SGHVS, CDR2 FQNEAQ. Trimming stripped 5 bases from V and 5 bases from J, with 18 bases between. This CDR3 is 15 amino acids long. For the CDR3, the DNA is TGTGCCAGCAGCGCTGGCGGGGGCCCCCGTGAGACCCAGTACTTC. It yields the protein CASSAGGGPRETQYF.

In this sample, this clone turned up once. The chain carries TRBV9 and TRBJ1-2; TRBD1 matches 10 bases. With V trimmed by 4 bases and J by 6 bases, 15 bases remained unmatched. Looked up from germline, CDR1 is SGDLS and CDR2 is YYNGEE. CDR3 length: 17 amino acids. CDR3: CASSNGLRDRGTNGYTF. The CDR3 region has the DNA TGTGCCAGCAGCAATGGCCTTAGGGACAGGGGTACAAATGGCTACACCTTC.

The V gene is TRBV2, the J gene TRBJ2-5; D unclear. CDR1 and CDR2 (germline): SNHLY, FYNNEI. The CDR3 is 12 residues long. V lost 9 bases and J 0 bases, leaving 8 bases between the germline ends. The CDR3 bases are TGTGCCAGTGGGCAGAACCAAGAGACCCAGTACTTC. Amino acids: CASGQNQETQYF.

This clone has only a few counts. This sequence joins TRBV10-2 and TRBJ1-5; 7 nucleotides align to TRBD1. Trimming took 8 bases from V and 2 from J; bases not matched to a gene: 0. The CDR3 length is 12 residues. Germline V lookup: CDR1 WSHSY, CDR2 SAAADI. The DNA for the CDR3 is TGCGCCAGCGGACAGGGCAATCAGCCCCAGCATTTT. It yields the protein CASGQGNQPQHF.

This clone was counted a single time. The J gene is TRBJ2-7, the V gene TRBV9; 7 positions match TRBD1. Germline CDR1 is SGDLS and CDR2 is YYNGEE. CDR3 length: 14 amino acids. J lost 3 bases, V lost 3 bases, and 6 bases had no gene match. This CDR3 reads CASSATGVSYEQYF. In nucleotides, the CDR3 is TGTGCCAGCAGCGCCACAGGGGTAAGCTACGAGCAGTACTTC.

This clone was seen just once. The V call is TRBV6-6, the J call TRBJ1-2; a possible D gene is TRBD1 (6 bases). Germline CDR1 reads MNHNY; CDR2 reads SVGAGI (reference sequence). Trimming cost V 4 bases and J 6 bases, with 21 bases left between them. The CDR3 runs 16 residues. For the CDR3, the DNA is TGTGCCAGCAGTTCCTCCCGGGACAAGGGGCTCGATGGCTACACCTTC. It yields the protein CASSSSRDKGLDGYTF.

The chain uses TRBV5-1 and TRBJ1-1; 8 bases are a match to TRBD1. The CDR3 has 15 residues. V trimming: 4 bases; J trimming: 4 bases; junction bases outside the gene matches: 9. Germline V gene lookup returns CDR1 SGHRS and CDR2 YFSETQ. The CDR3 here is CASSLGQGRGTEAFF. In DNA form, the CDR3 reads TGCGCCAGCAGCCTAGGACAGGGAAGGGGCACTGAAGCTTTCTTT.

The chain combines TRBV27 with TRBJ1-1, with D perhaps matching TRBD1 (6 bases). V was cut by 2 bases and J by 1 base, with 11 bases left in between. From germline, CDR1 is MNHEY and CDR2 SMNVEV (reference sequence). This CDR3 spans 15 amino acids. The CDR3 is CASSLVGQPNTEAFF. In DNA, the CDR3 is TGTGCCAGCAGTTTAGTAGGACAGCCGAACACTGAAGCTTTCTTT.

This rearrangement joins TRBV9 to TRBJ1-1; D gene uncertain. Germline-derived CDR1 and CDR2 are SGDLS and YYNGEE. This CDR3 region has 15 residues. Trimming pared 4 bases from V and 6 bases from J, leaving 19 bases between. The CDR3 region is CASSPPGGTRAEAFF. DNA for the CDR3: TGTGCCAGCAGCCCCCCCGGCGGTACACGGGCTGAAGCTTTCTTT.

This clone was seen more than once but under ten times. This chain links TRBV4-1 with TRBJ1-5, with D possibly TRBD1 on 6 matching bases. Germline V gene data show CDR1 as MGHRA and CDR2 as YSYEKL. The CDR3 runs 16 residues. V gave up 0 bases and J gave up 4 bases, with 13 bases separating them. CDR3 coding DNA: TGCGCCAGCAGCCAAGATTATCGAGGGGGTAATCAGCCCCAGCATTTT. Amino acids: CASSQDYRGGNQPQHF.

V and J are TRBV11-2 and TRBJ1-3, with D possibly TRBD1 on 5 matching bases. The length of the CDR3 is 16 residues. CDR1 is SGHAT and CDR2 is FQNNGV in the germline V gene. Trimming stripped 5 bases from V and 0 bases from J, with 14 bases between. The CDR3 region is CASSPPQVLSGNTIYF. CDR3 bases: TGTGCCAGCAGCCCACCACAGGTACTCTCTGGAAACACCATATATTTT. Full variable domain (missing parts from reference TRBV11-2 and TRBJ1-3): EAGVAQSPRYKIIEKRQSVAFWCNPISGHATLYWYQQILGQGPKLLIQFQNNGVVDDSQLPKDRFSAERLKGVDSTLKIQPAKLEDSAVYLCASSPPQVLSGNTIYFGEGSWLTVV.

This chain uses TRBV6-5 with TRBJ2-4; tentative D call: TRBD1 (5 bases). CDR3 length equals 16 residues. V was clipped by 3 bases and J by 2 bases, with 14 bases between them. Germline loops: CDR1 MNHEY, CDR2 SVGAGI. This chain's CDR3 is CASSYFSPGPKNIQYF. The CDR3 DNA reads as TGTGCCAGCAGTTATTTTTCCCCAGGGCCCAAAAACATTCAGTACTTC.

In DNA form, the CDR3 reads TGTGCCAGCAGTCGGGACAGCTACGAGCAGTACTTC. Encoded protein: CASSRDSYEQYF. V and J are TRBV28 and TRBJ2-7; the match to TRBD1 covers 7 bases. CDR1 and CDR2 (germline): MDHEN, SYDVKM. The CDR3 is made up of 12 amino acids. The V gene end was trimmed by 5 bases and the J gene end by 3 bases; junction bases not matched to a gene: 1.

This chain uses TRBV19 with TRBJ1-4; D might be TRBD1 (5 bases). There are 13 residues in the CDR3. V was shortened by 11 bases and J by 9 bases, with 19 bases between the two germline ends. CDR1 is LNHDA and CDR2 is SQIVND in the germline V gene (reference sequence). CDR3 loop: CAATGALMKKLFF. CDR3 bases: TGTGCCGCAACAGGAGCCCTAATGAAAAAACTGTTTTTT.